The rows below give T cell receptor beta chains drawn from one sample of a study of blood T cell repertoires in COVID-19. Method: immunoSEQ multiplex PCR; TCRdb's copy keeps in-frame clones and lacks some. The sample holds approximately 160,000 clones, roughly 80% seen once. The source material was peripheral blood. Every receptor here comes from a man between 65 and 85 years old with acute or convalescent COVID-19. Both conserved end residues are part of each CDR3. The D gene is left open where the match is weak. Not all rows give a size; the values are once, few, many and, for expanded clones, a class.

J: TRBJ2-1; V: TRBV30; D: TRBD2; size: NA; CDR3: CAWSGLADNEQFF; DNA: TGTGCCTGGAGTGGCCTAGCGGACAATGAGCAGTTCTTC
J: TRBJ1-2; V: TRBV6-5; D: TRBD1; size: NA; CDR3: CASSRGQGAGYTF; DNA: TGTGCCAGCAGTAGGGGACAGGGGGCGGGCTACACCTTC
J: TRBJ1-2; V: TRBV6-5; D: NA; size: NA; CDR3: CASSETGTYGYTF; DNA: TGTGCCAGCAGCGAGACAGGAACCTATGGCTACACCTTC
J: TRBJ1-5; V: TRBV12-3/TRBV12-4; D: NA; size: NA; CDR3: CASSLARAQPQHF; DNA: TGTGCCAGCAGTTTAGCGAGGGCTCAGCCCCAGCATTTT
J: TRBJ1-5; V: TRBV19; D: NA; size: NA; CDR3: CASQRGGVNQPQHF; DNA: TGTGCCAGTCAAAGGGGGGGCGTCAATCAGCCCCAGCATTTT
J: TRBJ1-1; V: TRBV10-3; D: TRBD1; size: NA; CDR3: CAIRLQGTNTEAFF; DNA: TGTGCCATCAGACTACAGGGGACTAACACTGAAGCTTTCTTT
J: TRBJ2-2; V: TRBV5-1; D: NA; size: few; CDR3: CASSLVPGNTGELFF; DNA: TGCGCCAGCAGCTTGGTTCCAGGGAATACCGGGGAGCTGTTTTTT
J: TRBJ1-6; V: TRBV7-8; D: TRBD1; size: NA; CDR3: CASSAGQGALNSPLHF; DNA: TGTGCCAGCAGCGCAGGACAGGGGGCCCTCAATTCACCCCTCCACTTT
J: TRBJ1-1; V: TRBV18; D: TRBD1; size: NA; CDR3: CASSHTSDRERNTEAFF; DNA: TGTGCCAGCTCACACACAAGCGACAGGGAGCGAAACACTGAAGCTTTCTTT
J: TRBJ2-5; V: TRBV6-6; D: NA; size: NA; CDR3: CASTVWRLETQYF; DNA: TGTGCCAGCACCGTCTGGCGGCTTGAGACCCAGTACTTC